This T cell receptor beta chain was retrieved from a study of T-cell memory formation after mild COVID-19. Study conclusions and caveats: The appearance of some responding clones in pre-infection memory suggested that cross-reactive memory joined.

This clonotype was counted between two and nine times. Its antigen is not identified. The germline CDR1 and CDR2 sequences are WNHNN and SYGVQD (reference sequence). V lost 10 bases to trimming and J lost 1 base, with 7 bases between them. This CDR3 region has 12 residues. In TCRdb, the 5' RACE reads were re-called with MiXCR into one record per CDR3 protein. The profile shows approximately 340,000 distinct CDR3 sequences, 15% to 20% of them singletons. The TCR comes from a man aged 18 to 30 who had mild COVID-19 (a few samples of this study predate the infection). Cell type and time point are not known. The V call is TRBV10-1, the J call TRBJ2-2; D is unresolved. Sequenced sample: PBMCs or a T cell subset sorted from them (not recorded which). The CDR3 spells CATAKNTGELFF. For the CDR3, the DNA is TGCGCCACCGCCAAGAACACCGGGGAGCTGTTTTTT.